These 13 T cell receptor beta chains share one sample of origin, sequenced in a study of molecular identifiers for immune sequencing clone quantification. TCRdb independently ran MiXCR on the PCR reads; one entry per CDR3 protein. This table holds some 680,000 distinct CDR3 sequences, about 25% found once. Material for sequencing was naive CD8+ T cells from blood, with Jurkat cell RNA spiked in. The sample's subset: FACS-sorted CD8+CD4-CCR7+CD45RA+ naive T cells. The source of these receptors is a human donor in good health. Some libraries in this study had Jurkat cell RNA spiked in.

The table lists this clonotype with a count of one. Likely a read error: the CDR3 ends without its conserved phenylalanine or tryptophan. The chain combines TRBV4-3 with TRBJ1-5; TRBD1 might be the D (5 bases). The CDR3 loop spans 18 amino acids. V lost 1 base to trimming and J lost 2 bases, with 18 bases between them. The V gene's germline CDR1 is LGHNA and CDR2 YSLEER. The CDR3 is CASSQGPSAGSGNQPQHS. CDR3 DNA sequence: TGCGCCAGCAGCCAAGGACCCTCCGCAGGGAGTGGCAATCAGCCCCAGCATTCT.

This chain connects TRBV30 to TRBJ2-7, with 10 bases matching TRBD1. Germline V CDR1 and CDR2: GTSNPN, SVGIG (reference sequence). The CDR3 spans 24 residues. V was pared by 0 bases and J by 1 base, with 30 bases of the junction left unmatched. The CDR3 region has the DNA TGTGCCTGGAGTGTACTGCAGGGACATAAAACCGACAGGGGGCTAGGTGGGACGTCCTACGAGCAGTACTTC. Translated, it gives CAWSVLQGHKTDRGLGGTSYEQYF.

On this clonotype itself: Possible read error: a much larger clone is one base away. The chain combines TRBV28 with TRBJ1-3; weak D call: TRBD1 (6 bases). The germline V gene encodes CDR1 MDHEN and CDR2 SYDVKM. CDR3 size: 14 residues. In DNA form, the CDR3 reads TGTGCCAGCAGTCCCGGGGGCTCTGGAGACACCATATATTTT. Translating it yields CASSPGGSGDTIYF. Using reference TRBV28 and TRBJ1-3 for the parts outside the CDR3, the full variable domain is DVKVTQSSRYLVKRTGEKVFLECVQDMDHENMFWYRQDPGLGLRLIYFSYDVKMKEKGDIPEGYSVSREKKERFSLILESASTNQTSMYLCASSPGGSGDTIYFGEGSWLTVV.

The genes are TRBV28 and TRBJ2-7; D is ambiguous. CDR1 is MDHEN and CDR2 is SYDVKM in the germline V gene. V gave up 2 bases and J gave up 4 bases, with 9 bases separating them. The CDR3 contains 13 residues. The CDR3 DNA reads TGTGCCAGCAGTTTAGTGGAGAAGTACGAGCAGTACTTC. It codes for CASSLVEKYEQYF.

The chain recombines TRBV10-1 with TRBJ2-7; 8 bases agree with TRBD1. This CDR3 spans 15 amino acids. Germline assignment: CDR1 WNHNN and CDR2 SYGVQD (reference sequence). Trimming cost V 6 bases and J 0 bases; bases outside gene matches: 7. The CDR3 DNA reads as TGCGCCAGCAGAAGGACAGGGAGTTACTCCTACGAGCAGTACTTC. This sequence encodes CASRRTGSYSYEQYF.

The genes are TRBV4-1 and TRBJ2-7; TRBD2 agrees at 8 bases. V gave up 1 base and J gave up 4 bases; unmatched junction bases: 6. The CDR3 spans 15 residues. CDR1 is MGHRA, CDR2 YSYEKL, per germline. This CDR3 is CASSQGGGRGYEQYF. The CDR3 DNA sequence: TGCGCCAGCAGCCAAGGCGGGGGGCGTGGGTACGAGCAGTACTTC.

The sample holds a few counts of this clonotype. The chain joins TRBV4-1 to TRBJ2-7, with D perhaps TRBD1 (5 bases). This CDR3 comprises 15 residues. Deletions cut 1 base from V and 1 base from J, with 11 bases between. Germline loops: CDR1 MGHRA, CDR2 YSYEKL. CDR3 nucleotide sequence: TGCGCCAGCAGCCAAGCGGCCCAGGGTTCCTACGAGCAGTACTTC. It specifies CASSQAAQGSYEQYF.

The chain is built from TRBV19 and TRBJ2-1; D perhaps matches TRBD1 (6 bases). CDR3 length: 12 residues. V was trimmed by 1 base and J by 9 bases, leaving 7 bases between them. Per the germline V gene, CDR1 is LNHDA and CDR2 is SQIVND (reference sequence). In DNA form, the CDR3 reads TGTGCCAGTAGTATAGGAGGGGGTGAGCAGTTCTTC. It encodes CASSIGGGEQFF.

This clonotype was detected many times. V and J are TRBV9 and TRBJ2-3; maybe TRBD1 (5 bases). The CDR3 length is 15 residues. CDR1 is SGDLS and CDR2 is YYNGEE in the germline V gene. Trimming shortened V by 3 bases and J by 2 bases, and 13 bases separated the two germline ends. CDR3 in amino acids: CASSGSGYPTDTQYF. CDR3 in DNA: TGTGCCAGCAGCGGATCAGGGTACCCCACAGATACGCAGTATTTT.

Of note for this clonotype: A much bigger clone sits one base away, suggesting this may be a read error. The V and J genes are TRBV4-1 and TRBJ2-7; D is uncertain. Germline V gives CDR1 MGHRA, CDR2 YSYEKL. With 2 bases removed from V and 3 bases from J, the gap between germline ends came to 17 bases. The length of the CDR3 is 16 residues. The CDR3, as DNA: TGCGCCAGCAGCCAATTCGTGGCGGAAGGATTCTACGAGCAGTACTTC. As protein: CASSQFVAEGFYEQYF.

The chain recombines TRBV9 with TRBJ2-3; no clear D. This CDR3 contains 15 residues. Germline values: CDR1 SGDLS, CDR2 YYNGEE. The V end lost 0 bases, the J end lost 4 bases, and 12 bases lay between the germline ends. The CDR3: CASSVGASSADTQYF. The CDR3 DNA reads TGTGCCAGCAGCGTAGGAGCCTCCAGCGCAGATACGCAGTATTTT. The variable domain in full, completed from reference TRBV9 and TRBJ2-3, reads DSGVTQTPKHLITATGQRVTLRCSPRSGDLSVYWYQQSLDQGLQFLIQYYNGEERAKGNILERFSAQQFPDLHSELNLSSLELGDSALYFCASSVGASSADTQYFGPGTRLTVL.

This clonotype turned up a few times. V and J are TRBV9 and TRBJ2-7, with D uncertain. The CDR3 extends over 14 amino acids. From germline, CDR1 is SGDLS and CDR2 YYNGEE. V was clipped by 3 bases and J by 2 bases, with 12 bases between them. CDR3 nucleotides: TGTGCCAGCAGCGCGCAGGTTTACCCCTACGAGCAGTACTTC. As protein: CASSAQVYPYEQYF.

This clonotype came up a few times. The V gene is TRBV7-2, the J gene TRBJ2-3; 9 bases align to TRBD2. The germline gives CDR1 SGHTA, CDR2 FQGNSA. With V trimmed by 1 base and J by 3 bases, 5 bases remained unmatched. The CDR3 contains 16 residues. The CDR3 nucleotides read TGTGCCAGCAGCTTAGTAGCGGGAGTAGAGACAGATACGCAGTATTTT. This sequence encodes CASSLVAGVETDTQYF.